Sequencing of this TCR beta chain was carried out in a study of monozygotic twins with inflammatory bowel disease. Points from the study as a whole: IBD-affected twins scored below their healthy co-twins in TCRbeta diversity (inverse Simpson). Any single strong signal or clonotype tied to IBD lacked support.

A 2.5 ml blood sample was drawn per donor. A 6-nucleotide sample barcode was carried by the UMIs, which template switching added. For each CDR3 protein, TCRdb gives one entry from its re-call of the 5' RACE reads, without DNA. This table lists fewer than 450,000 distinct CDR3 sequences. The CDR3 is 17 residues long. Germline lookup yields CDR1 DFQATT and CDR2 SNEGSKA (reference sequence). As to this clonotype: Its antigen is unidentified.

The sequencing input was blood. The origin of this receptor is a human donor with ulcerative colitis or Crohn's disease, or a healthy co-twin of an affected twin (not recorded which). This chain connects TRBV20-1 to TRBJ2-1; TCRdb designates TRBD1, a call that cannot be tested without DNA. The CDR3: CSAREIGAGSSYNEQFF.